This T cell receptor (beta chain) was identified in a study of blood T cell repertoires in COVID-19. Study as a whole: T cells, B-cell-depleted T cells, or PBMCs supplied cDNA or gDNA.

A few counts support this clone. In the study's own analysis: Reference gene primer amplification gave estimated nucleated cell counts. Generated by immunoSEQ multiplex PCR, the TCRdb table keeps only in-frame clones and is missing some. The V and J calls and the clone size are those of that table, but D and trimming were determined from the DNA. The sample lists more than 85,000 clones, 84% occurring once. Trimming cost V 0 bases and J 3 bases, with 8 bases left between them. CDR3 size: 15 residues. Germline V gene data show CDR1 as MNHNY and CDR2 as SVGAGI (reference sequence). The sample was peripheral blood. The sequence came from a woman in her forties or fifties with acute or convalescent COVID-19. The chain uses TRBV6-6 and TRBJ2-2; no clear D gene. This chain's CDR3 is CASSYSDIYTGELFF. The CDR3 coding sequence is TGTGCCAGCAGTTACTCTGACATATACACCGGGGAGCTGTTTTTT.